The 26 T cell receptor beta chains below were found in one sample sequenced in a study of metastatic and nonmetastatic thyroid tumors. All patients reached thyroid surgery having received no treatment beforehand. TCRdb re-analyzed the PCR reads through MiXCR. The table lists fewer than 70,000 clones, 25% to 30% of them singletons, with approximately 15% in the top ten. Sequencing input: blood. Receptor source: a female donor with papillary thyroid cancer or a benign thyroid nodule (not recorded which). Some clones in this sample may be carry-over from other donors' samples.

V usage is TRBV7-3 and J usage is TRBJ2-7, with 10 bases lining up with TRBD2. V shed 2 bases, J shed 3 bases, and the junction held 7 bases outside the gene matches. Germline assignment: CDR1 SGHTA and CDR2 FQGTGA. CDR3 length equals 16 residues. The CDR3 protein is CASSLGPAGGIYEQYF. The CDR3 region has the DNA TGTGCCAGCAGCTTAGGGCCAGCGGGAGGGATCTACGAGCAGTACTTC.

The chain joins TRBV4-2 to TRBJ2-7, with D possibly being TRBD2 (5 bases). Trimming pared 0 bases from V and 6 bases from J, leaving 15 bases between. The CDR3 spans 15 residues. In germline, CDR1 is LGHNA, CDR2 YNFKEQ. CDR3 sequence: CASSQELELGSEQYF. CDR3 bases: TGTGCCAGCAGCCAAGAATTGGAACTGGGGAGCGAGCAGTACTTC.

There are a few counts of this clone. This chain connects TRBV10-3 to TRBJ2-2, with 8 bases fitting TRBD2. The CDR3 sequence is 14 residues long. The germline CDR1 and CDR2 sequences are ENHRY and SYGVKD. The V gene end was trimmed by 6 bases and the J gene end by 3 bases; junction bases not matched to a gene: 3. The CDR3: CAIRETSDTGELFF. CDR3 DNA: TGTGCCATCAGAGAGACTAGCGACACCGGGGAGCTGTTTTTT.

The CDR3, as DNA: TGTGCCAGCAGTTCCCGCACAGATACGCAGTATTTT. This translates into CASSSRTDTQYF. J is TRBJ2-3 and V is TRBV6-5; no clear D gene. Germline values: CDR1 MNHEY, CDR2 SVGAGI. The CDR3 totals 12 residues. The V end lost 4 bases, the J end lost 1 base, and 3 bases lay between the germline ends.

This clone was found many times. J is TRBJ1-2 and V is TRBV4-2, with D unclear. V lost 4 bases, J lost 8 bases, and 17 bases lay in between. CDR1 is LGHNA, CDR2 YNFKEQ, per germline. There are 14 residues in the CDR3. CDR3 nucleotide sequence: TGTGCCAGCAGCCCCGCCGACCACTTATCGGGCTACACCTTC. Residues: CASSPADHLSGYTF.

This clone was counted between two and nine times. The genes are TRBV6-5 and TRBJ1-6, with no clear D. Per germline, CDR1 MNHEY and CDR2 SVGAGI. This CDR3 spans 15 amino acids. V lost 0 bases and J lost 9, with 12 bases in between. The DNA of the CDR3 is TGTGCCAGCAGTTACTCGATTGTTCGGAGTTCACCCCTCCACTTT. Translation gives CASSYSIVRSSPLHF.

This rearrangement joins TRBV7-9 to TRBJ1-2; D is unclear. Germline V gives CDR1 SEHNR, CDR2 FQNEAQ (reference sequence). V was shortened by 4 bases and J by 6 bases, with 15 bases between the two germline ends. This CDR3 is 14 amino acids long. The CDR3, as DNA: TGTGCCAGCAGCTCCGCTCGGTCCAGCGATGGCTACACCTTC. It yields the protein CASSSARSSDGYTF.

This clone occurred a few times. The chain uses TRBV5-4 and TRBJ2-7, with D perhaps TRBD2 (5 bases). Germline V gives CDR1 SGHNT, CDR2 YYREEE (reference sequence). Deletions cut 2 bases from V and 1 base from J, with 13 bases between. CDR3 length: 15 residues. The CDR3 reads CASSFGGTESYEQYF. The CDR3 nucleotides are TGTGCCAGCAGCTTCGGAGGCACGGAATCCTACGAGCAGTACTTC. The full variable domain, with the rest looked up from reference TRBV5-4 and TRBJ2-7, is ETGVTQSPTHLIKTRGQQVTLRCSSQSGHNTVSWYQQALGQGPQFIFQYYREEENGRGNFPPRFSGLQFPNYSSELNVNALELDDSALYLCASSFGGTESYEQYFGPGTRLTVT.

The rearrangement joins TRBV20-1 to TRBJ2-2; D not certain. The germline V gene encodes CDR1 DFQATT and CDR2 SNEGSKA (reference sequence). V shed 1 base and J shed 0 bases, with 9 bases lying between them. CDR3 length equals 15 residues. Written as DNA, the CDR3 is TGCAGTGCTAGAGGCTGTCAGGCGAACACCGGGGAGCTGTTTTTT. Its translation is CSARGCQANTGELFF.

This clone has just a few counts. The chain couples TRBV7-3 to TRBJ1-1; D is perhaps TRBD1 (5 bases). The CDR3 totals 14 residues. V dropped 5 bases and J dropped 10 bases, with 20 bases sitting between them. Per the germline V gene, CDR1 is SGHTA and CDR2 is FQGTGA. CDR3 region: CASSPTGGPLGAFF. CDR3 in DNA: TGTGCCAGCAGCCCAACCGGGGGACCTTTAGGAGCTTTCTTT.

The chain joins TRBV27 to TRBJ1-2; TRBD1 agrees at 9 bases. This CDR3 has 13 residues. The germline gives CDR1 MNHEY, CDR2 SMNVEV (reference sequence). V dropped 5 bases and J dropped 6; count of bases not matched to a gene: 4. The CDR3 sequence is CASSGDRVHGYTF. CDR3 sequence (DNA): TGTGCCAGCAGTGGGGACAGGGTACATGGCTACACCTTC.

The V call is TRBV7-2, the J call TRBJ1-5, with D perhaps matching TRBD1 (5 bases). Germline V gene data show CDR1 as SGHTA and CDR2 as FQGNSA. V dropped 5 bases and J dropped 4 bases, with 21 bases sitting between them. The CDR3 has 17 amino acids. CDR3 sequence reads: CASSLGQGGVGNQPQHF. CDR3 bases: TGTGCCAGCAGCCTAGGGCAGGGTGGGGTCGGAAATCAGCCCCAGCATTTT.

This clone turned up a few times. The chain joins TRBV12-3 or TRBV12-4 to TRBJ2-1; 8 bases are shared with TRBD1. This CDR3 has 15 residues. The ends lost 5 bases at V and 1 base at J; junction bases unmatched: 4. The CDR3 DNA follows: TGTGCCAGCAGTACCTGGGACAGGTCCTACAATGAGCAGTTCTTC. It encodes CASSTWDRSYNEQFF.

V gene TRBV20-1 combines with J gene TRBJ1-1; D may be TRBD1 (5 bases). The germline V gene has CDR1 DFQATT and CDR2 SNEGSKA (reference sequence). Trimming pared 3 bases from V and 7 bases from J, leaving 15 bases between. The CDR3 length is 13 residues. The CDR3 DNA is TGCAGTGCTAGGGGCCCTGGGGCAGGTGAAGCTTTCTTT. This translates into CSARGPGAGEAFF.

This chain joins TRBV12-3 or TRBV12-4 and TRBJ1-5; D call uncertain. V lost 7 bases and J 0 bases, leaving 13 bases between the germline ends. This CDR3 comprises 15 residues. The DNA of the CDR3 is TGTGCCAGCACCGCTAGGACGGCTAGCAATCAGCCCCAGCATTTT. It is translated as CASTARTASNQPQHF.

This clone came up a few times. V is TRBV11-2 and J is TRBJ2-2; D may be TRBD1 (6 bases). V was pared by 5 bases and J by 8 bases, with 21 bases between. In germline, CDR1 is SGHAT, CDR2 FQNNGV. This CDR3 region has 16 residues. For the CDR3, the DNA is TGTGCCAGCAGCCCGAGAGGACAGTTATATTCGGGGGAGCTGTTTTTT. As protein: CASSPRGQLYSGELFF.

In DNA form, the CDR3 reads TGCGCCAGCAGCTTGGCCACAGCTAACTATGGCTACACCTTC. Its protein product is CASSLATANYGYTF. This chain uses TRBV5-1 with TRBJ1-2; D uncertain. Trimming shortened V by 0 bases and J by 0 bases, and 6 bases separated the two germline ends. Germline V gene lookup returns CDR1 SGHRS and CDR2 YFSETQ. The length of the CDR3 is 14 residues.

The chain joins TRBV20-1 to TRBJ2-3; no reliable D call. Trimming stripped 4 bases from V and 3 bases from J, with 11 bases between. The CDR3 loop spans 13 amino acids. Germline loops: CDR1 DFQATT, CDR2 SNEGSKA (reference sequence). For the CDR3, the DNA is TGCAGTGCTACCTTCTCAGCAACAGATACGCAGTATTTT. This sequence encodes CSATFSATDTQYF.

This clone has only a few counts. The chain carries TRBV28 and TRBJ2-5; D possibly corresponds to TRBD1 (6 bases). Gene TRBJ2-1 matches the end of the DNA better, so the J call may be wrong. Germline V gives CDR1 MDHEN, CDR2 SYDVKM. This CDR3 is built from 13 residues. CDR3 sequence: CASSSGAGTEQFF. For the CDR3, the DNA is TGTGCCAGCAGTTCAGGGGCTGGGACTGAGCAGTTCTTC.

The CDR3: CASSPRGGEQNTEAFF. Here the CDR3 DNA reads TGTGCCAGCAGCCCTAGGGGGGGGGAACAGAACACTGAAGCTTTCTTT. The rearrangement joins TRBV11-2 to TRBJ1-1, with D maybe TRBD1 (6 bases). CDR1 is SGHAT and CDR2 is FQNNGV in the germline V gene. The CDR3 contains 16 residues. With 5 bases removed from V and 1 base from J, the gap between germline ends came to 17 bases.

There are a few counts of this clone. CDR3 loop: CASSPPPGSSYNEQFF. The CDR3, as DNA: TGTGCCAGCTCTCCACCACCAGGGAGCTCCTACAATGAGCAGTTCTTC. The gene calls are TRBV6-1 and TRBJ2-1; D is possibly TRBD1 or TRBD2 (5 bases each). V was trimmed by 8 bases and J by 0 bases, leaving 17 bases between them. The CDR3 is 16 amino acids. The germline CDR1 and CDR2 sequences are MNHNS and SASEGT.

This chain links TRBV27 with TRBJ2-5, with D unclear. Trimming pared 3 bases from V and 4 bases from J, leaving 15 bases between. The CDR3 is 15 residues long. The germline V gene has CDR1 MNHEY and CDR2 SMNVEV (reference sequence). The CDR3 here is CASSLMYSKRETQYF. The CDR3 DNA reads TGTGCCAGCAGTTTGATGTATTCCAAGAGAGAGACCCAGTACTTC.

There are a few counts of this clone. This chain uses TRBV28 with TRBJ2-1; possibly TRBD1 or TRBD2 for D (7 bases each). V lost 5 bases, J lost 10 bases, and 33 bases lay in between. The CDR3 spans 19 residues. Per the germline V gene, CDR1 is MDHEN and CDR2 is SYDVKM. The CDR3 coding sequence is TGTGCCAGCAGTCTCAACGCGTACAGGGGAGGGGGAAACAAAGGAGAGCAGTTCTTC. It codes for CASSLNAYRGGGNKGEQFF.

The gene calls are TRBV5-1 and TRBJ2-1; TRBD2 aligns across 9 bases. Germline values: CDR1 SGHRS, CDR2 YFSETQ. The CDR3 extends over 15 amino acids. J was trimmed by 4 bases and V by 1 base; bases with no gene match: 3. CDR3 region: CASSLLREGYNEQFF. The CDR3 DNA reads TGCGCCAGCAGCTTGTTGCGGGAGGGGTACAATGAGCAGTTCTTC.

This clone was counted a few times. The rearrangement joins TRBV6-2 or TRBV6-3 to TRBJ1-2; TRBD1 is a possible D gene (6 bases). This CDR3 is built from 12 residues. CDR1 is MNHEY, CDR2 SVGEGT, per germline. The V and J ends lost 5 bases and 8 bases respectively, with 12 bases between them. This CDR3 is CASSTGSKGYTF. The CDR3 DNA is TGTGCCAGCAGTACAGGGTCTAAGGGCTACACCTTC.

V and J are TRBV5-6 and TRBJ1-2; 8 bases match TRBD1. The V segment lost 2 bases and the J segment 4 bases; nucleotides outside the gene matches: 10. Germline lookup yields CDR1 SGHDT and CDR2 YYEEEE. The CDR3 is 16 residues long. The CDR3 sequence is CASSFRLTGVIYGYTF. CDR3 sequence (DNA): TGTGCCAGCAGCTTCCGTCTGACAGGGGTAATCTATGGCTACACCTTC.